These 13 T cell receptor beta chains were sequenced from one sample in a study of OX40 agonist ivuxolimab in advanced cancers. Clones were sequenced by immunoSEQ multiplex PCR, and TCRdb holds only the in-frame ones, with some missing. The table lists 55,000 to 85,000 clones, roughly 84% of them singletons. The sequences come from CD4+ or CD8+ T cells sorted from blood, collected in a trial of the OX40 agonist ivuxolimab. These receptors were collected from an adult with an advanced solid tumor such as melanoma, head and neck, liver or kidney cancer.

V usage is TRBV6-5 and J usage is TRBJ2-7; possibly TRBD2 for D (6 bases). The CDR3 loop spans 12 amino acids. Per the germline V gene, CDR1 is MNHEY and CDR2 is SVGAGI. Trimming removed 7 bases at V and 6 bases at J, with 13 bases between. The CDR3 region is CASMGGLGEQYF. DNA for the CDR3: TGTGCCAGCATGGGGGGATTAGGCGAGCAGTACTTC.

The chain is built from TRBV6-6 and TRBJ1-1; D is unclear. CDR1 is MNHNY and CDR2 is SVGAGI in the germline V gene (reference sequence). V shed 5 bases and J shed 6 bases, with 10 bases lying between them. CDR3 length equals 12 residues. DNA for the CDR3: TGTGCCAGCAGTAAAGATAGCGCTGAAGCTTTCTTT. Its translation: CASSKDSAEAFF.

The chain couples TRBV18 to TRBJ1-1; no definite D call. The CDR3 extends over 13 amino acids. CDR1 is KGHSH, CDR2 LQKENI, per germline. Trimming pared 5 bases from V and 4 bases from J, leaving 11 bases between. CDR3 in DNA: TGTGCCAGCTCATCGGACTTTGGCACTGAAGCTTTCTTT. This sequence encodes CASSSDFGTEAFF.

This rearrangement joins TRBV5-1 to TRBJ2-6; D possibly corresponds to TRBD2 (7 bases). The germline gives CDR1 SGHRS, CDR2 YFSETQ. The length of the CDR3 is 16 residues. V was trimmed by 4 bases and J by 4 bases, leaving 15 bases between them. CDR3 nucleotides: TGCGCCAGCAGCGCGGATGGGGGGGCCGGGGCCAACGTCCTGACTTTC. This gives the protein CASSADGGAGANVLTF.

The gene calls are TRBV19 and TRBJ2-7; D unresolved. CDR3 size: 11 residues. Germline-derived CDR1 and CDR2 are LNHDA and SQIVND (reference sequence). Trimming stripped 5 bases from V and 4 bases from J, with 6 bases between. This CDR3 is CASSGDYEQYF. As DNA, the CDR3 is TGTGCCAGTAGTGGGGATTACGAGCAGTACTTC.

The V and J genes are TRBV7-9 and TRBJ2-5, with D possibly matching TRBD2 (6 bases). CDR1 is SEHNR and CDR2 is FQNEAQ in the germline V gene (reference sequence). Between the trimmed V and J ends, which lost 5 bases and 9 bases, there was a span of 13 bases. The CDR3 has 12 amino acids. The CDR3: CASSALSGAQYF. Written as DNA, the CDR3 is TGTGCCAGCAGCGCCCTCTCGGGGGCCCAGTACTTC.

This clone has just a few counts. The V and J genes are TRBV5-6 and TRBJ2-3, with 11 positions matching TRBD2. Trimming removed 3 bases from V and 4 bases from J; junction bases left unmatched: 4. From germline, CDR1 is SGHDT and CDR2 YYEEEE. This CDR3 contains 15 residues. CDR3 loop: CASSSTSGAADTQYF. The CDR3 DNA follows: TGTGCCAGCAGCTCGACTAGCGGGGCGGCAGATACGCAGTATTTT.

The chain recombines TRBV5-1 with TRBJ1-1; D is uncertain. Trimming removed 4 bases at V and 1 base at J, with 8 bases between. The CDR3 contains 13 residues. From germline, CDR1 is SGHRS and CDR2 YFSETQ. CDR3 sequence reads: CASSPDGNTEAFF. In nucleotides, the CDR3 is TGCGCCAGCAGCCCTGACGGGAACACTGAAGCTTTCTTT.

This clone came up a few times. The chain couples TRBV16 to TRBJ2-7; D unresolved. The germline V gene has CDR1 KGHSY and CDR2 FQNENV. V shed 3 bases and J shed 3 bases, with 12 bases lying between them. The CDR3 is 14 amino acids. CDR3 residues: CASSHSLGFYEQYF. The DNA for the CDR3 is TGTGCCAGCAGCCATTCCCTTGGATTCTACGAGCAGTACTTC.

This chain links TRBV7-2 with TRBJ1-3, with a possible D match to TRBD1 (6 bases). Germline V CDR1 and CDR2: SGHTA, FQGNSA. The CDR3 runs 16 residues. V was trimmed by 1 base and J by 2 bases, leaving 12 bases between them. In DNA form, the CDR3 reads TGTGCCAGCAGCTTAGGGGCAGGGGTGGCTGGAAACACCATATATTTT. The encoded protein is CASSLGAGVAGNTIYF.

The genes are TRBV5-1 and TRBJ2-5, with TRBD2 identical over 12 bases. The CDR3 extends over 18 amino acids. The V gene's germline CDR1 is SGHRS and CDR2 YFSETQ. J was trimmed by 2 bases and V by 0 bases; bases with no gene match: 8. The DNA of the CDR3 is TGCGCCAGCAGCTTGGGACCTAGCGGGGGGGAAATTCAAGAGACCCAGTACTTC. Amino acids: CASSLGPSGGEIQETQYF.

This chain links TRBV11-3 with TRBJ2-1; no clear D. The CDR3 is 15 amino acids. The V gene lost 0 bases and the J gene lost 2 bases, with 8 bases spanning the gap. Germline V CDR1 and CDR2: SGHNT, YENEEA. Here the CDR3 reads CASSLDNSAYNEQFF. CDR3 in DNA: TGTGCCAGCAGCTTAGACAACAGCGCCTACAATGAGCAGTTCTTC.

The chain uses TRBV6-5 and TRBJ1-2; 7 bases line up with TRBD1. The trim removed 0 bases at V and 4 bases at J, leaving 2 bases unmatched. The germline gives CDR1 MNHEY, CDR2 SVGAGI. This CDR3 comprises 14 residues. This CDR3 is CASSYSGTAYGYTF. The CDR3 DNA is TGTGCCAGCAGTTACTCGGGGACAGCCTATGGCTACACCTTC.